Listed below are T cell receptor beta chains from one sample, sequenced in a study of blood T cell repertoires in COVID-19. Sequencing used immunoSEQ multiplex PCR; TCRdb keeps in-frame clones, though not all of them. The sample has hundreds of thousands of clones; nearly 85% are singletons. Source material: peripheral blood. These receptors were collected from a woman aged 25 to 39 with COVID-19, enrolled during active disease. CDR3s include the opening cysteine and the closing phenylalanine or tryptophan. A D gene is named only where the DNA matches it firmly. The size entry is marked missing in some rows and otherwise reads once, few, many or a size class.

TRBV5-1,TRBJ2-3,NA,NA,CASSKGGEDTQYF,TGCGCCAGCAGCAAGGGCGGGGAAGATACGCAGTATTTT
TRBV11-2,TRBJ1-2,NA,NA,CASSTAPQGGYTF,TGTGCCAGCAGCACTGCCCCCCAGGGCGGCTACACCTTC
TRBV28,TRBJ2-5,NA,NA,CASSTPASGPKKTQYF,TGTGCCAGCAGTACCCCCGCCTCAGGGCCAAAGAAGACCCAGTACTTC
TRBV16,TRBJ2-5,NA,NA,CASSQSREEGQYF,TGTGCCAGCAGCCAATCCCGGGAAGAGGGCCAGTACTTC
TRBV6-4,TRBJ1-5,NA,NA,CASQIRDSNQPQHF,TGTGCCAGCCAGATTCGTGATAGCAATCAGCCCCAGCATTTT
TRBV19,TRBJ1-2,TRBD1,NA,CASSSDRGQNGYTF,TGTGCCAGTAGTTCGGACAGGGGGCAGAATGGCTACACCTTC
TRBV14,TRBJ2-4,NA,NA,CASSQSQGGIQYF,TGTGCCAGCAGCCAGTCCCAGGGAGGCATTCAGTACTTC
TRBV6-2/TRBV6-3,TRBJ2-7,TRBD1,NA,CASSYGGTGSYEQYF,TGTGCCAGCAGTTACGGGGGGACAGGGTCCTACGAGCAGTACTTC
TRBV7-6,TRBJ1-1,NA,NA,CASSLLIGEPNTEAFF,TGTGCCAGCAGCTTATTGATCGGGGAACCGAACACTGAAGCTTTCTTT
TRBV18,TRBJ2-7,TRBD2,many,CASSFRGDGEEQYF,TGTGCCAGCTCATTTCGGGGGGACGGGGAGGAGCAGTACTTC
TRBV20-1,TRBJ2-5,TRBD2,NA,CSASWSSGGEETQYF,TGCAGTGCTAGTTGGTCCAGCGGGGGGGAAGAGACCCAGTACTTC
TRBV2,TRBJ1-5,TRBD1,NA,CATGTAPSNQPQHF,TGTGCCACCGGGACAGCCCCTTCTAATCAGCCCCAGCATTTT